This record covers a single TCR beta chain. TCRdb's table, derived via immunoSEQ multiplex PCR, lists solely in-frame clones and lacks some. The repertoire includes 75,000 to 95,000 clones, 91% of them detected once, and under 0.95% sits in the top ten. These data belong to a study of T cell changes during pregnancy in multiple sclerosis. The source is a female donor with multiple sclerosis, enrolled in a pregnancy study. The material was peripheral blood, obtained before pregnancy.

The DNA for the CDR3 is TGTGCCAGCGCGGCGCGTTATAATGAGCAGTTCTTC. This codes for CASAARYNEQFF. The V and J genes are TRBV2 and TRBJ2-1; D gene unclear. V shed 8 bases and J shed 7 bases, with 12 bases lying between them. This CDR3 is 12 amino acids long. The germline V gene has CDR1 SNHLY and CDR2 FYNNEI.